Listed below are T cell receptor beta chains from one sample, sequenced in a study of PD-1 blockade in classical Hodgkin lymphoma. Profiled with immunoSEQ multiplex PCR; TCRdb holds only in-frame clones, not every one. Of 40,000 to 45,000 clones detected, around 76% appear once; the ten largest clones hold 2.5% to 3.5%. Specimen: peripheral blood mononuclear cells (PBMCs), collected before the second cycle of nivolumab. These receptors all stem from a human donor with classical Hodgkin lymphoma. CDR3s include the opening cysteine and the closing phenylalanine or tryptophan. D genes are given only for firm matches. Some rows mark clone size as missing; the rest say once, few, many or name a class of expanded clone.

j_call,clone_size,v_call,d_call,cdr3_nt,cdr3_aa
TRBJ2-3,NA,TRBV10-3,NA,TGTGCCACCGTTGGGGTTCTAGCGAGAACGCAGTATTTT,CATVGVLARTQYF
TRBJ2-2,medium-sized,TRBV7-9,NA,TGTGCCAGCAGCTTTTTGAGGTCGAAACCCGGGGAGCTGTTTTTT,CASSFLRSKPGELFF
TRBJ2-7,NA,TRBV5-6,TRBD1,TGTGCCAGCAGCTTGGGGACAGGGGCCTACGAGCAGTACTTC,CASSLGTGAYEQYF
TRBJ2-7,once,TRBV7-2,TRBD2,TGTGCCAGCAGCTTAGTTCTTAGCGGGAGTGGAGAGCAGTACTTC,CASSLVLSGSGEQYF
TRBJ2-3,NA,TRBV20-1,NA,TGCAGTGCGAGAACAGATACGCAGTATTTT,CSARTDTQYF
TRBJ1-3,NA,TRBV4-1,NA,TGCGCCAGCAGCCAAGATTTGAGGGGATTAGGCTCTGGAAACACCATATATTTT,CASSQDLRGLGSGNTIYF
TRBJ2-3,NA,TRBV28,NA,TGTGCCACGACGGCGGGATCGGGTTTCACAGATACGCAGTATTTT,CATTAGSGFTDTQYF
TRBJ2-7,NA,TRBV21-1,NA,TGTGCCAGCAGCGCCCCTAGGGGGGGCGAGCAGTACTTC,CASSAPRGGEQYF
TRBJ2-3,NA,TRBV7-6,NA,TGTGCCAGCAGCTCCCGGGCCCTCACAGATACGCAGTATTTT,CASSSRALTDTQYF
TRBJ1-2,once,TRBV7-9,TRBD1,TGTGCCCTTTGGCACAGGGGAGCTAACTATGGCTACACCTTC,CALWHRGANYGYTF
TRBJ1-2,NA,TRBV11-2,TRBD1,TGTGCCAGCACCCAGACAGGGCTTAACTATGGCTACACCTTC,CASTQTGLNYGYTF
TRBJ1-3,NA,TRBV5-1,NA,TGCGCCAGCAGCGTCCAGGGTGGAAACACCATATATTTT,CASSVQGGNTIYF
TRBJ2-1,NA,TRBV19,TRBD2,TGTGCCAGTAGTATAGGACTAGCGGGTGAGCAGTTCTTC,CASSIGLAGEQFF
TRBJ2-3,NA,TRBV29-1,NA,TGCAGCGTTGGGGGTGGCACAGATACGCAGTATTTT,CSVGGGTDTQYF
TRBJ1-1,NA,TRBV4-2,NA,TGTGCCAGCAGCCAAGGGGGAATGAACACTGAAGCTTTCTTT,CASSQGGMNTEAFF
TRBJ2-7,few,TRBV30,NA,TGTGCCTGGAGATACCCTACCCTTCGCTACGAGCAGTACTTC,CAWRYPTLRYEQYF
TRBJ1-2,NA,TRBV27,NA,TGTGCCAGCAGTTTGGTTGGGGGGGACTATGGCTACACCTTC,CASSLVGGDYGYTF
TRBJ2-7,NA,TRBV6-1,NA,TGTGCCAGCAGTCCTGACTCCACTCACCCCTACGAGCAGTACTTC,CASSPDSTHPYEQYF
TRBJ1-1,NA,TRBV10-3,NA,TGTGCCGCGGGCGCAGGGGTGGCTTTCTTT,CAAGAGVAFF
TRBJ2-5,NA,TRBV7-2,TRBD2,TGTGCCAGCAGCTTTGGCGGGGGGGAGACCCAGTACTTC,CASSFGGGETQYF
TRBJ2-1,NA,TRBV29-1,NA,TGCAGCGTTGGACAGAACAATGAGCAGTTCTTC,CSVGQNNEQFF
TRBJ2-3,NA,TRBV6-5,TRBD2,TGTGCCAGCAGTTACGGCGGGAGAGGCGCAGATACGCAGTATTTT,CASSYGGRGADTQYF
TRBJ2-3,NA,TRBV4-1,NA,TGCGCCAGCAGCCAAGATTGGCAGGGTAGATCCTACACAGATACGCAGTATTTT,CASSQDWQGRSYTDTQYF
TRBJ2-5,NA,TRBV28,TRBD1,TGTGCCAGCAGTCGACCAGGGACAGGGGAACACCACACCATTCAAGAGACCCAGTACTTC,CASSRPGTGEHHTIQETQYF
TRBJ1-5,NA,TRBV18,NA,TGTGCCAGCTCACCACCCGAGGCGTTAGGTCAGCCCCAGCATTTT,CASSPPEALGQPQHF
TRBJ1-2,NA,TRBV6-6,TRBD1,TGTGCCAGCAGTCCCCCGGGACAGCTGACAGGCTACACCTTC,CASSPPGQLTGYTF
TRBJ1-3,medium-sized,TRBV9,NA,TGTGCCAGCAGCGTAGCAGGGGAAACTGGAAACACCATATATTTT,CASSVAGETGNTIYF
TRBJ1-1,NA,TRBV5-1,NA,TGCGCCAGCAGCCCTTCACTTCTGAACACTGAAGCTTTCTTT,CASSPSLLNTEAFF
TRBJ1-2,NA,TRBV10-3,NA,TGTGCCATCAGTGACAGCTTCCTTAACTATGGCTACACCTTC,CAISDSFLNYGYTF
TRBJ2-1,NA,TRBV10-3,TRBD1,TGTGCCATCAGTGACCCCGGACAGGGGGCGCGGTTTGAGCAGTTCTTC,CAISDPGQGARFEQFF
TRBJ2-7,once,TRBV7-9,NA,TGTGCCAGCAGCCGATTGGACAAAACCTACGAGCAGTACTTC,CASSRLDKTYEQYF
TRBJ1-4,NA,TRBV10-3,NA,TGTGCCATCAGTGAGTCTGGGCAGGGGAATGAAAAACTGTTTTTT,CAISESGQGNEKLFF
TRBJ1-1,NA,TRBV2,TRBD1,TGTGCCAGCCCCCGAGGAGGACAGGAGTTGAACACTGAAGCTTTCTTT,CASPRGGQELNTEAFF
TRBJ2-7,NA,TRBV19,TRBD2,TGTGCCAGTAGTATGTTTTTCGGACTAGCGGGAGTTTACGAGCAGTACTTC,CASSMFFGLAGVYEQYF
TRBJ2-3,once,TRBV19,TRBD2,TGTGCCAGTAGCACTAGCGGGGGGTACACAGATACGCAGTATTTT,CASSTSGGYTDTQYF
TRBJ2-3,NA,TRBV27,NA,TGTGCCAGCAGCCCAGTGGCGGGGGCCTTCACAGATACGCAGTATTTT,CASSPVAGAFTDTQYF
TRBJ2-2,NA,TRBV19,NA,TGTGCCAGTACCCTTTCCCCGACAGCCGAAGGGCCCGGGGAGCTGTTTTTT,CASTLSPTAEGPGELFF
TRBJ2-1,NA,TRBV6-1,NA,TGTGCCACCTCTCTCAGGGGCTCCTACAATGAGCAGTTCTTC,CATSLRGSYNEQFF
TRBJ2-7,NA,TRBV28,TRBD2,TGTGCCAGCAGTGGGGCCGGGACTAGCGGGGAGGATAACTCCTACGAGCAGTACTTC,CASSGAGTSGEDNSYEQYF
TRBJ1-3,NA,TRBV7-2,NA,TGTGCCAGCAGCCTAACAGGCCATGCCAACTCTGGAAACACCATATATTTT,CASSLTGHANSGNTIYF
TRBJ2-5,NA,TRBV30,NA,TGTGCCTGGGGGGCCTCTATATGGGGCCAGTACTTC,CAWGASIWGQYF
TRBJ2-6,NA,TRBV7-6,TRBD1,TGTGCCAGCAGCTCGGGACAGGGGGCTGGTGGGGCCAACGTCCTGACTTTC,CASSSGQGAGGANVLTF
TRBJ1-5,once,TRBV5-5,NA,TGTGCCAGCAACGAGCGGCATTCATATAGCAATCAGCCCCAGCATTTT,CASNERHSYSNQPQHF
TRBJ2-1,NA,TRBV7-3,TRBD2,TGTGCCAGCAGCCCCCGGGGCGGGAGCTCCTACAATGAGCAGTTCTTC,CASSPRGGSSYNEQFF
TRBJ1-1,NA,TRBV4-2,TRBD1,TGTGCCAGCAGCCAAGATTGGAGACAGGGAGGGAGGAACACTGAAGCTTTCTTT,CASSQDWRQGGRNTEAFF
TRBJ1-4,once,TRBV5-6,TRBD1,TGTGCCAGCAGCCAGCCGACAGGGGATAAGGAAAAACTGTTTTTT,CASSQPTGDKEKLFF
TRBJ2-1,NA,TRBV29-1,TRBD2,TGCAGCGTTGAAGGAACTAGCGGGCGGCCGAGCTCCTACAATGAGCAGTTCTTC,CSVEGTSGRPSSYNEQFF
TRBJ1-4,NA,TRBV6-5,NA,TGTGCCAGCAGCCAGGGCAATAGTAATGAAAAACTGTTTTTT,CASSQGNSNEKLFF
TRBJ2-3,NA,TRBV7-9,NA,TGTGCCAGCAGCGGGCCCGGGTCAGATACGCAGTATTTT,CASSGPGSDTQYF
TRBJ2-1,NA,TRBV19,NA,TGTGCCAGTCGAAATGTGGCCGGGGCCGTCGGAAGTGAGCAGTTCTTC,CASRNVAGAVGSEQFF
TRBJ2-2,NA,TRBV2,NA,TGTGCCAGCGAGTCCACCGGGGAGCTGTTTTTT,CASESTGELFF
TRBJ2-1,NA,TRBV19,TRBD1,TGTGCCAGTAGTATTTGGGCTCAGGGGGCGAACGATGAGCAGTTCTTC,CASSIWAQGANDEQFF
TRBJ1-5,once,TRBV7-7,NA,TGTGCCAGCAGCTTAGGGGGGGATAGCAATCAGCCCCAGCATTTT,CASSLGGDSNQPQHF
TRBJ2-1,NA,TRBV13,NA,TGTGCCAGCAGCCCCGGACCCGGGGATGAGCAGTTCTTC,CASSPGPGDEQFF
TRBJ2-3,NA,TRBV6-5,TRBD2,TGTGCCAGCAAACCGGGACTAGCATCCGATACGCAGTATTTT,CASKPGLASDTQYF
TRBJ1-1,NA,TRBV6-5,NA,TGTGCCAGCAGTTCAAGGGTCTCCCCTGAAGCTTTCTTT,CASSSRVSPEAFF
TRBJ1-5,NA,TRBV9,NA,TGTGCCAGCAGCCCCGCGGGAGGCGGTCAGCCCCAGCATTTT,CASSPAGGGQPQHF
TRBJ1-1,NA,TRBV27,TRBD1,TGTGCCAGCAGTCGACAGGGGGCATGGGACACTGAAGCTTTCTTT,CASSRQGAWDTEAFF
TRBJ1-2,NA,TRBV7-2,NA,TGTGCCAGCAGCTTAGGCATCTATGGCTACACCTTC,CASSLGIYGYTF
TRBJ2-4,few,TRBV29-1,NA,TGCAGCGTTGTCTCCCAGGGGGCCAAAAACATTCAGTACTTC,CSVVSQGAKNIQYF